The 13 T cell receptor beta chains listed next were all sequenced from one sample in a study of tumor-infiltrating lymphocytes in primary liver carcinoma. Total RNA amounting to around 540 ng was the source from which TCR beta cDNA was made with a constant-region primer. Libraries for TCR beta were built through three nested multiplex PCR rounds, which together made up a slightly modified ARM-PCR procedure. For around 9 cycles apiece, the opening two PCR rounds ran with TRBV1-TRBV30 forward primers and a C-beta reverse primer. TCRdb analysed the multiplex PCR reads with MiXCR anew, one entry per CDR3 protein. The repertoire has some 190,000 distinct CDR3 sequences, 50% to 75% of them found once; the top ten carry around three quarters. Out of unsorted whole blood came the blood RNA, and germline DNA was extracted as well. The sample taken for sequencing was peripheral blood. The receptors come from a man aged 35 to 55 with primary liver carcinoma and hepatitis B virus infection.

The chain joins TRBV7-9 to TRBJ2-2; D not resolved. In germline, CDR1 is SEHNR, CDR2 FQNEAQ (reference sequence). CDR3 size: 13 residues. Trimming shortened V by 4 bases and J by 8 bases, and 11 bases separated the two germline ends. CDR3 DNA: TGTGCCAGCAGCTGGTGGAAGGAGGGGGAGCTGTTTTTT. The encoded protein is CASSWWKEGELFF.

The chain joins TRBV29-1 to TRBJ2-5, with TRBD2 matching 10 bases. This CDR3 is 20 amino acids long. CDR1 is SQVTM and CDR2 is ANQGSEA in the germline V gene. Germline trimming cut 1 base from V and 7 bases from J; bases unmatched to any gene: 24. The CDR3 DNA is TGCAGCGTTGAAGGGGGATCCACTTTTCTAGCGGGAGAAGGGACGGCGACCCAGTACTTC. It encodes CSVEGGSTFLAGEGTATQYF.

CDR3 sequence: CAISERVVNTEAFF. The CDR3 DNA reads as TGTGCCATCAGTGAACGAGTTGTGAACACTGAAGCTTTCTTT. The chain has TRBV10-3 and TRBJ1-1, with D unclear. Trimming removed 3 bases from V and 0 bases from J, with 8 bases in between. The germline V gene has CDR1 ENHRY and CDR2 SYGVKD. The CDR3 is 14 amino acids.

The V call is TRBV4-1, the J call TRBJ2-3; D not certain. Looked up from germline, CDR1 is MGHRA and CDR2 is YSYEKL. The CDR3 spans 13 residues. Trimming took off 2 bases at V and 1 base at J, with 4 bases between the two ends. The CDR3 region has the DNA TGCGCCAGCAGCCAACAGGGCACAGATACGCAGTATTTT. Residues: CASSQQGTDTQYF.

Notes on this clonotype: Germline and junction disagree at one end, which may indicate a read error. The chain has TRBV11-2 and TRBJ2-5; a weak D match, TRBD2 (6 bases). CDR3 size: 13 residues. CDR1 is SGHAT, CDR2 FQNNGV, per germline. CDR3 sequence: CASSPGTGEIQYF. The CDR3 DNA follows: TGTGCCAGCAGCCCGGGGACGGGAGAGATCCAGTACTTC.

This clonotype was detected ten times or more. The V call is TRBV11-3, the J call TRBJ2-7; D call uncertain. Trimming cost V 5 bases and J 2 bases, with 10 bases left between them. This CDR3 contains 13 residues. Per the germline V gene, CDR1 is SGHNT and CDR2 is YENEEA. CDR3 protein: CASSLGETYEQYF. In nucleotides, the CDR3 is TGTGCCAGCAGCCTCGGAGAGACCTACGAGCAGTACTTC.

The gene calls are TRBV7-8 and TRBJ2-1, with TRBD2 matching over 9 bases. CDR3 size: 15 residues. V trimming: 6 bases; J trimming: 3 bases; junction bases outside the gene matches: 6. Per germline, CDR1 SGHVS and CDR2 FQNEAQ. The CDR3 loop reads CASRKKREDYNEQFF. Here the CDR3 DNA reads TGTGCCAGCAGAAAAAAGCGGGAGGACTACAATGAGCAGTTCTTC.

As for this clonotype: Relative to the germline gene, one junction end is altered; a read error may explain this. The chain uses TRBV11-2 and TRBJ2-7; D is perhaps TRBD2 (5 bases). The germline V gene encodes CDR1 SGHAT and CDR2 FQNNGV. The CDR3 has 11 amino acids. Here the CDR3 reads CPSGFRGEQYF. CDR3 nucleotides: TGTCCCAGCGGCTTCCGAGGCGAGCAGTATTTC. Variable domain in full (rest from reference TRBV11-2 and TRBJ2-7): EAGVAQSPRYKIIEKRQSVAFWCNPISGHATLYWYQQILGQGPKLLIQFQNNGVVDDSQLPKDRFSAERLKGVDSTLKIQPAKLEDSAVYLCPSGFRGEQYFGPGTRLTVT.

The chain recombines TRBV14 with TRBJ2-3; D not certain. The V and J ends lost 0 bases and 5 bases respectively, with 9 bases between them. CDR1 and CDR2 (germline): SGHDN, FVKESK. CDR3 length equals 14 residues. CDR3 amino acids: CASSQDVVQDTQYF. The CDR3 DNA sequence: TGTGCCAGCAGCCAAGATGTAGTACAAGATACGCAGTATTTT.

The chain uses TRBV4-1 and TRBJ2-7, with 10 positions matching TRBD1. CDR1 MGHRA and CDR2 YSYEKL come from the germline V gene. V lost 4 bases to trimming and J lost 6 bases; unmatched junction nucleotides: 6. The CDR3 is 14 amino acids. CDR3 loop: CASSPRTGGSEQYF. The CDR3 DNA sequence: TGCGCCAGCAGCCCCAGGACAGGGGGGAGCGAGCAGTACTTC.

The CDR3 is CSVLRGVGNTEAFF. CDR3 coding DNA: TGCAGCGTCCTTCGGGGGGTCGGGAACACTGAAGCTTTCTTT. This chain joins TRBV29-1 and TRBJ1-1; TRBD1 might be the D (5 bases). Germline CDR1 is SQVTM and CDR2 is ANQGSEA. V was clipped by 6 bases and J by 1 base, with 15 bases between them. The CDR3 contains 14 residues.

V usage is TRBV4-1 and J usage is TRBJ2-2, with 10 bases identical to TRBD1. The CDR3 length is 18 residues. Germline CDR1 is MGHRA and CDR2 is YSYEKL. V lost 4 bases to trimming and J lost 4 bases; unmatched junction nucleotides: 12. In DNA, the CDR3 is TGCGCCAGCAGCCTTAAACAGTGGGACAGGGGAGGCACCGGGGAGCTGTTTTTT. Translated: CASSLKQWDRGGTGELFF.

The chain links TRBV6-2 or TRBV6-3 to TRBJ1-1, with 11 bases lining up with TRBD1. The CDR3 has 16 residues. Germline values: CDR1 MNHEY, CDR2 SVGEGT. V lost 7 bases, J lost 4 bases, and 11 bases stayed unmatched. The CDR3, as DNA: TGTGCCAGCACTTTGGATGGACAGGGGGCGATCACTGAAGCTTTCTTT. Its translation: CASTLDGQGAITEAFF.